This T cell receptor (beta chain) was captured in a study of T cells in Graves' hyperthyroidism and ophthalmopathy. It was RNA transcripts that yielded the amplified TCR beta CDR3 regions. Carried out on the TCR CDR3, a first-round RT-PCR used the HTBI primer set. Via MiXCR, TCRdb re-called the multiplex PCR reads, giving one row per CDR3 protein. The sample has about 150,000 distinct CDR3 sequences, 22% seen once; the top ten hold more than 60%. This clonotype turned up a few times. Its cognate antigen is unknown. The length of the CDR3 is 16 residues. Germline V CDR1 and CDR2: DFQATT, SNEGSKA (reference sequence). V was shortened by 0 bases and J by 1 base, with 13 bases between the two germline ends. General observations from the study: Through a model of 13 V-J features, ophthalmopathy was separated from stable hyperthyroidism.

Hyperthyroidism, newly diagnosed and lasting under 2 months, affected patients aged 18 to 65. Clinical symptoms, serum thyroxine and TRAb, thyroid ultrasound and orbital computed tomography were used for the diagnoses. The PBMCs studied were ones that came from 10 ml fresh peripheral blood. The rearrangement joins TRBV20-1 to TRBJ1-5, with D unclear. Sequenced: blood. This TCR was recovered from a woman between 45 and 65 years old with Graves' hyperthyroidism that later progressed to Graves' ophthalmopathy. CDR3 in DNA: TGCAGTGCTAGAGAGCCCCTGGGTGGCAGCAATCAGCCCCAGCATTTT. Protein sequence: CSAREPLGGSNQPQHF.